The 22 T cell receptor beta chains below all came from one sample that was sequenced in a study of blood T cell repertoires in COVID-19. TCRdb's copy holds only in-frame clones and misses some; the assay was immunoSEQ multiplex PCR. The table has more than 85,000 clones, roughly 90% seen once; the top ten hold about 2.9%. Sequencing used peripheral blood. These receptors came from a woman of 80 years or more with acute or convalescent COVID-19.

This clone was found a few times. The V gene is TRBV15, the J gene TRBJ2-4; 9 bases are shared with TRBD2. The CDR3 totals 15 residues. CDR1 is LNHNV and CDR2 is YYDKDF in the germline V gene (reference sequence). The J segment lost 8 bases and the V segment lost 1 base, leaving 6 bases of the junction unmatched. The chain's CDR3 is CATSRVAGAWDIQYF. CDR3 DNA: TGTGCCACCAGCAGAGTAGCGGGAGCTTGGGACATTCAGTACTTC.

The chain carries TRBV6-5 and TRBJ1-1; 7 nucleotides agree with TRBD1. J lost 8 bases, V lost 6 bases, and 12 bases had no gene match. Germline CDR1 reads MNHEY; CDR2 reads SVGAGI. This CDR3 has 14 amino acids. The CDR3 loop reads CASRYSGGGLEAFF. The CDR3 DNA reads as TGTGCCAGCAGGTATTCAGGGGGTGGACTGGAAGCTTTCTTT.

DNA of the CDR3: TGCAGCGTCCAACAGGGTTTCGCCACTGAAGCTTTCTTT. Translation: CSVQQGFATEAFF. This chain uses TRBV29-1 with TRBJ1-1; tentatively, D is TRBD1 (6 bases). The length of the CDR3 is 13 residues. The V gene's germline CDR1 is SQVTM and CDR2 ANQGSEA. Trimming stripped 6 bases from V and 4 bases from J, with 15 bases between.

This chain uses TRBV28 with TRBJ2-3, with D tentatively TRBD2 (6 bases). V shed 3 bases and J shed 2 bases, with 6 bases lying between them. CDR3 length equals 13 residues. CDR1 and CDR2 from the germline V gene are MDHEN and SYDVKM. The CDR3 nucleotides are TGTGCCAGCAGTTTGGACTACACAGATACGCAGTATTTT. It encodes CASSLDYTDTQYF.

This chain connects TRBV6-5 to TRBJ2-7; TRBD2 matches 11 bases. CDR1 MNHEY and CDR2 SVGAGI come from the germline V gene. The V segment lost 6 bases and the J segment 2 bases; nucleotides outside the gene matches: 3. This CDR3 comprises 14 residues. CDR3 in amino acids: CASRLAGGPYEQYF. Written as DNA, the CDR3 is TGTGCCAGCAGGTTAGCGGGAGGGCCCTACGAGCAGTACTTC.

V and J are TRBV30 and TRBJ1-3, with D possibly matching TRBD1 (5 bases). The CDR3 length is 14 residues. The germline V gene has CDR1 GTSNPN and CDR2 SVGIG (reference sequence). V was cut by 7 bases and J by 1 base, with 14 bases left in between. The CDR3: CASGLAGSGNTIYF. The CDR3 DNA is TGTGCCTCGGGACTAGCGGGATCTGGAAACACCATATATTTT.

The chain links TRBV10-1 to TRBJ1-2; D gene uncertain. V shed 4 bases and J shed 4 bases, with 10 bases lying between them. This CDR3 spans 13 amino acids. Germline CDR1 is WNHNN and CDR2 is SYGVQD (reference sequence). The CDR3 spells CASSVREAYGYTF. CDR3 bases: TGCGCCAGCAGTGTAAGGGAGGCCTATGGCTACACCTTC.

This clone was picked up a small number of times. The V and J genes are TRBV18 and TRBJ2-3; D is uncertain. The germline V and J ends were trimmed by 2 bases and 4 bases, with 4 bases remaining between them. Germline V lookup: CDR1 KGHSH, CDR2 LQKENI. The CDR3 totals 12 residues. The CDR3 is CASSPSSDTQYF. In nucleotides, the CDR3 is TGTGCCAGCTCACCATCCTCAGATACGCAGTATTTT.

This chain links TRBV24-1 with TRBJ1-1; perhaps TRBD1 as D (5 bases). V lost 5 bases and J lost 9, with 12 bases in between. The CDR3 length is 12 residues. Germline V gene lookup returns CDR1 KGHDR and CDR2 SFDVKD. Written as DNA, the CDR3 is TGTGCCACCAGTGTGACGACAGATCAAGCTTTCTTT. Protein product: CATSVTTDQAFF.

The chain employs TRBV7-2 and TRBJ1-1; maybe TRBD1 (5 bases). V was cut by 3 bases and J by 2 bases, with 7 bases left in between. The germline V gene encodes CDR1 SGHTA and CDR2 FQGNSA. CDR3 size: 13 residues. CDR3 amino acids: CASSLGQNTEAFF. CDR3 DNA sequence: TGTGCCAGCAGCTTGGGGCAAAACACTGAAGCTTTCTTT.

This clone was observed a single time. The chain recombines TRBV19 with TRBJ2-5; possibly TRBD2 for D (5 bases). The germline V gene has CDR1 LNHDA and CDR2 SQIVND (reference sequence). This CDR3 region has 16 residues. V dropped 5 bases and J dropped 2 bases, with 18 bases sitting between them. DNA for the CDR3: TGTGCCAGTAGTCATCGGCTAGCCAGCCTACAAGAGACCCAGTACTTC. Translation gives CASSHRLASLQETQYF.

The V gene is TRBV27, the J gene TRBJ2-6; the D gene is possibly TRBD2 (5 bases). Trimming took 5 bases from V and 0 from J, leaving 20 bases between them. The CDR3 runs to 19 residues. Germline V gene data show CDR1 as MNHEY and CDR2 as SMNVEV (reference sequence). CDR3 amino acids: CASSPTTAGVYSGANVLTF. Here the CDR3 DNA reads TGTGCCAGCAGTCCGACAACGGCGGGCGTCTACTCTGGGGCCAACGTCCTGACTTTC.

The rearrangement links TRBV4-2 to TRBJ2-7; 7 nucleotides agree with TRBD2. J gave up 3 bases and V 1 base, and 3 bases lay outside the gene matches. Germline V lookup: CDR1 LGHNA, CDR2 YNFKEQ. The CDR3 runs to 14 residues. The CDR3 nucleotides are TGTGCCAGCAGCCAAGGGCGGGAGTACTACGAGCAGTACTTC. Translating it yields CASSQGREYYEQYF.

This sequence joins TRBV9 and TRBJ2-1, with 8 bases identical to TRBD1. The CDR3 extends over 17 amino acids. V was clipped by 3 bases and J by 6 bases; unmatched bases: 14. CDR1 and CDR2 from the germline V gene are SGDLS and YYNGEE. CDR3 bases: TGTGCCAGCAGCGCCGAGGCCGGACAGGGACGCCCCAATGAGCAGTTCTTC. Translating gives CASSAEAGQGRPNEQFF.

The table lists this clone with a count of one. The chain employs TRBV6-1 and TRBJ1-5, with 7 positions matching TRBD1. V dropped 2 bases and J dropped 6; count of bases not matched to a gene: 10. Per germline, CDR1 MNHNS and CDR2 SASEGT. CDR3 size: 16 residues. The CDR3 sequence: CASSESRQGFGQPQHF. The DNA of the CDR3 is TGTGCCAGCAGTGAATCACGACAGGGATTTGGTCAGCCCCAGCATTTT.

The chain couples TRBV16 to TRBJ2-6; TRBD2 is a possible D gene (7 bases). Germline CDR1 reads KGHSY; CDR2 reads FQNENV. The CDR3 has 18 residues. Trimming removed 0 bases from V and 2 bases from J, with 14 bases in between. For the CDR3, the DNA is TGTGCCAGCAGCCAATCGTTGGGGGGGCGTGCTGGGGCCAACGTCCTGACTTTC. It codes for CASSQSLGGRAGANVLTF.

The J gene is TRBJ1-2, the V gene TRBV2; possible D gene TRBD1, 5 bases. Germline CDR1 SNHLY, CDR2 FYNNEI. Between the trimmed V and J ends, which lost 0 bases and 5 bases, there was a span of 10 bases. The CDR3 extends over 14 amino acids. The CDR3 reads CASSEARGQYGYTF. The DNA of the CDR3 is TGTGCCAGCAGTGAAGCGCGGGGCCAGTATGGCTACACCTTC. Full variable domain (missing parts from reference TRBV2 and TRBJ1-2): EPEVTQTPSHQVTQMGQEVILRCVPISNHLYFYWYRQILGQKVEFLVSFYNNEISEKSEIFDDQFSVERPDGSNFTLKIRSTKLEDSAMYFCASSEARGQYGYTFGSGTRLTVV.

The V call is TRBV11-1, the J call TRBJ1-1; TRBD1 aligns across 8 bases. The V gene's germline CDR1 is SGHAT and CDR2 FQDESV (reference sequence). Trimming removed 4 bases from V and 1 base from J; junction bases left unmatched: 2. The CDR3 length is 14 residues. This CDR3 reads CASSSQGGNTEAFF. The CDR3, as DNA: TGTGCCAGCAGCTCACAGGGGGGGAACACTGAAGCTTTCTTT. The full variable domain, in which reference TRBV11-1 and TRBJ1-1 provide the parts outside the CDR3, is EAEVAQSPRYKITEKSQAVAFWCDPISGHATLYWYRQILGQGPELLVQFQDESVVDDSQLPKDRFSAERLKGVDSTLKIQPAELGDSAMYLCASSSQGGNTEAFFGQGTRLTVV.

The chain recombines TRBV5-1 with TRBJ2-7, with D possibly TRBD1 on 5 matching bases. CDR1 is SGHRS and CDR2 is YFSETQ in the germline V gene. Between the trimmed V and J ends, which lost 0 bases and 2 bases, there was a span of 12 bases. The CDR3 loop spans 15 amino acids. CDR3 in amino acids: CASSLGEGVTYEQYF. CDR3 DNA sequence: TGCGCCAGCAGCTTGGGGGAAGGGGTAACCTACGAGCAGTACTTC.

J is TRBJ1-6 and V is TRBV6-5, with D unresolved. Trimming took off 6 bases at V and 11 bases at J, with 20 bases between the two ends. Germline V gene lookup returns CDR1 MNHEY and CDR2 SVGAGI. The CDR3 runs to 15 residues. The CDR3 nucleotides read TGTGCCAGCAGCCCCAGTAGAGGGCGCCTTACACCCCTCCACTTT. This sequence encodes CASSPSRGRLTPLHF.

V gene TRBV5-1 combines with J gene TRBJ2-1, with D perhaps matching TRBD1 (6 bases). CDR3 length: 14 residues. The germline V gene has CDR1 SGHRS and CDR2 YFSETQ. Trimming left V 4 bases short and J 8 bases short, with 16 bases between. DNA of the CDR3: TGCGCCAGCAGCGAATTCAGGGGTTCGGATGAGCAGTTCTTC. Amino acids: CASSEFRGSDEQFF.

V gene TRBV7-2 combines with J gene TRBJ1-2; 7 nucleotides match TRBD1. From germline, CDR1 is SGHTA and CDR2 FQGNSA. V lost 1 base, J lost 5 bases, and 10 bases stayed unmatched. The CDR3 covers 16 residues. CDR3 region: CASSLVRDSRIYGYTF. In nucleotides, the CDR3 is TGTGCCAGCAGCTTAGTCAGGGACAGCCGAATATATGGCTACACCTTC.